This is a list of T cell receptor beta chains from one sample in a study of blood T cell repertoires in COVID-19. Assay: immunoSEQ multiplex PCR; the TCRdb copy retains only in-frame clones and omits some. In the table there are about 70,000 clones, about 82% of which are singletons. The sequenced sample was peripheral blood. These receptors were obtained from a woman aged 60-70 years with acute or convalescent COVID-19. The CDR3 runs from the conserved cysteine through the conserved F or W. Fields, in order: D gene, J gene, clone size, V gene, CDR3 protein, CDR3 DNA. A D gene is named only where the DNA matches it firmly. Not all rows give a size; the values are once, few, many and, for expanded clones, a class.

D: .; J: TRBJ1-1; size: .; V: TRBV11-2; CDR3: CASSFAGKMNTEAFF; DNA: TGTGCCAGCAGCTTTGCAGGGAAGATGAACACTGAAGCTTTCTTT
D: TRBD2; J: TRBJ2-5; size: .; V: TRBV2; CDR3: CASSVGLAVQTGKTQYF; DNA: TGTGCCAGCAGTGTGGGACTAGCGGTCCAAACGGGAAAGACCCAGTACTTC
D: TRBD1; J: TRBJ1-1; size: .; V: TRBV6-5; CDR3: CASSRQDRARTEAFF; DNA: TGTGCCAGCAGTAGACAGGACAGGGCTCGCACTGAAGCTTTCTTT
D: TRBD1; J: TRBJ2-3; size: once; V: TRBV24-1; CDR3: CATSVYQGAGADTQYF; DNA: TGTGCCACCAGTGTATATCAGGGGGCTGGGGCAGATACGCAGTATTTT
D: .; J: TRBJ1-2; size: once; V: TRBV2; CDR3: CASSEATIRYTF; DNA: TGTGCCAGCAGTGAGGCGACAATCCGCTACACCTTC
D: .; J: TRBJ2-3; size: .; V: TRBV10-1; CDR3: CATSLADTQYF; DNA: TGCGCCACCTCCTTAGCAGATACGCAGTATTTT
D: .; J: TRBJ1-3; size: few; V: TRBV4-1; CDR3: CASSQEPLDSSGNTIYF; DNA: TGCGCCAGCAGCCAAGAACCGCTAGACAGCTCTGGAAACACCATATATTTT
D: .; J: TRBJ2-1; size: .; V: TRBV11-3; CDR3: CASAAGGIYNEQFF; DNA: TGTGCCAGCGCTGCTGGGGGGATCTACAATGAGCAGTTCTTC
D: TRBD1; J: TRBJ2-7; size: once; V: TRBV5-6; CDR3: CASSWDRGYEQYF; DNA: TGTGCCAGCAGTTGGGACAGGGGGTACGAGCAGTACTTC
D: .; J: TRBJ2-5; size: .; V: TRBV7-2; CDR3: CASSLDYRGWETQYF; DNA: TGTGCCAGCAGCTTAGATTATCGGGGATGGGAGACCCAGTACTTC
D: TRBD2; J: TRBJ2-3; size: .; V: TRBV11-1; CDR3: CASSSGGGGTDTQYF; DNA: TGTGCCAGCAGCTCGGGAGGGGGTGGTACAGATACGCAGTATTTT
D: TRBD2; J: TRBJ2-3; size: .; V: TRBV7-2; CDR3: CASSSLRGGGRDTQYF; DNA: TGTGCCAGCAGCTCCCTGCGCGGGGGAGGCCGAGATACGCAGTATTTT
D: TRBD2; J: TRBJ2-1; size: .; V: TRBV24-1; CDR3: CATSDSTSAGVRNEQFF; DNA: TGTGCCACCAGTGATTCTACCTCAGCGGGAGTCAGGAATGAGCAGTTCTTC
D: TRBD1; J: TRBJ1-5; size: few; V: TRBV19; CDR3: CASSFPRGNNQPQHF; DNA: TGTGCCAGTAGTTTCCCCAGGGGGAACAATCAGCCCCAGCATTTT
D: TRBD1; J: TRBJ2-2; size: .; V: TRBV3-1/TRBV3-2; CDR3: CASSSPPGQGRGNNTGELFF; DNA: TGTGCCAGCAGCTCCCCACCGGGACAGGGAAGGGGGAATAACACCGGGGAGCTGTTTTTT
D: TRBD1; J: TRBJ1-5; size: .; V: TRBV28; CDR3: CASRAGTGALQWPQHF; DNA: TGTGCCAGCAGAGCGGGGACAGGGGCTTTACAATGGCCCCAGCATTTT
D: .; J: TRBJ2-5; size: once; V: TRBV15; CDR3: CATSRALGSEETQYF; DNA: TGTGCCACCAGCAGAGCGTTGGGGAGTGAAGAGACCCAGTACTTC
D: TRBD2; J: TRBJ2-3; size: .; V: TRBV5-1; CDR3: CASSPLLSGRPDTQYF; DNA: TGCGCCAGCAGCCCCCTTCTTAGCGGGAGACCAGATACGCAGTATTTT
D: .; J: TRBJ1-1; size: .; V: TRBV6-1; CDR3: CASSEIGLKEAFF; DNA: TGTGCCAGCAGTGAAATCGGACTCAAGGAAGCTTTCTTT
D: .; J: TRBJ2-7; size: .; V: TRBV5-3; CDR3: CARAPGSGEQYF; DNA: TGTGCCAGAGCCCCCGGATCGGGAGAGCAGTACTTC
D: .; J: TRBJ1-6; size: .; V: TRBV28; CDR3: CASRRTDGNSPLHF; DNA: TGTGCCAGCAGGCGGACAGATGGGAATTCACCCCTCCACTTT
D: TRBD1; J: TRBJ1-3; size: .; V: TRBV6-1; CDR3: CASSGTGGSLGNTIYF; DNA: TGTGCCAGCAGTGGGACAGGGGGCTCTTTAGGAAACACCATATATTTT
D: .; J: TRBJ2-3; size: .; V: TRBV2; CDR3: CASSAGVGRDTQYF; DNA: TGTGCCAGCAGTGCGGGGGTGGGAAGAGATACGCAGTATTTT
D: .; J: TRBJ1-5; size: .; V: TRBV6-2/TRBV6-3; CDR3: CASSSQINQPQHF; DNA: TGTGCCAGCAGTTCACAGATCAATCAGCCCCAGCATTTT
D: TRBD1; J: TRBJ1-2; size: .; V: TRBV19; CDR3: CASMSLLGTVGGYTF; DNA: TGTGCCAGTATGTCGTTATTGGGGACAGTCGGCGGCTACACCTTC
D: TRBD2; J: TRBJ2-7; size: .; V: TRBV27; CDR3: CASRRLAGASYEQYF; DNA: TGTGCCAGCAGACGACTAGCGGGAGCCAGCTACGAGCAGTACTTC
D: .; J: TRBJ2-5; size: .; V: TRBV5-1; CDR3: CASSLGATLATQETQYF; DNA: TGCGCCAGCAGCTTGGGAGCTACCCTAGCGACCCAAGAGACCCAGTACTTC
D: .; J: TRBJ2-5; size: .; V: TRBV7-8; CDR3: CASSATGTLQETQYF; DNA: TGTGCCAGCAGCGCGACCGGGACTCTCCAAGAGACCCAGTACTTC
D: TRBD1; J: TRBJ1-2; size: .; V: TRBV6-5; CDR3: CASSQTGGPYGYTF; DNA: TGTGCCAGCAGTCAGACAGGGGGTCCATATGGCTACACCTTC
D: TRBD1; J: TRBJ2-1; size: .; V: TRBV5-1; CDR3: CASSPRQGDNEQFF; DNA: TGCGCCAGCAGCCCCCGACAGGGAGACAATGAGCAGTTCTTC
D: TRBD1; J: TRBJ2-1; size: once; V: TRBV5-6; CDR3: CASSFRTGDYYNEQFF; DNA: TGTGCCAGCAGCTTTCGGACAGGGGATTATTACAATGAGCAGTTCTTC
D: .; J: TRBJ2-2; size: .; V: TRBV30; CDR3: CAWSQGVLVTGELFF; DNA: TGTGCCTGGAGCCAAGGGGTTTTGGTCACCGGGGAGCTGTTTTTT
D: .; J: TRBJ2-5; size: .; V: TRBV20-1; CDR3: CSASYSSWETQYF; DNA: TGCAGTGCTAGTTATTCTAGCTGGGAGACCCAGTACTTC
D: TRBD2; J: TRBJ2-7; size: .; V: TRBV18; CDR3: CASSAGTSGAQYF; DNA: TGTGCCAGCTCCGCCGGGACTAGCGGGGCGCAGTACTTC
D: .; J: TRBJ1-2; size: .; V: TRBV7-8; CDR3: CASSLNTRNSGYTF; DNA: TGTGCCAGCAGCTTAAATACTCGCAATTCTGGCTACACCTTC
D: TRBD1; J: TRBJ2-3; size: .; V: TRBV30; CDR3: CAWARQGIGTDTQYF; DNA: TGTGCCTGGGCCAGACAGGGAATCGGCACAGATACGCAGTATTTT
D: .; J: TRBJ1-3; size: .; V: TRBV19; CDR3: CASLPLGSSGNTIYF; DNA: TGTGCCAGCTTACCTTTGGGGAGCTCTGGAAACACCATATATTTT
D: TRBD1; J: TRBJ1-2; size: .; V: TRBV19; CDR3: CASSTYQGQKYGYTF; DNA: TGTGCCAGTAGTACATACCAGGGACAGAAATATGGCTACACCTTC
D: TRBD1; J: TRBJ2-1; size: .; V: TRBV5-1; CDR3: CASSTGVGVSPNEQFF; DNA: TGCGCCAGCAGCACAGGGGTGGGGGTGTCCCCCAATGAGCAGTTCTTC
D: .; J: TRBJ2-2; size: .; V: TRBV18; CDR3: CASSPQSPDTGELFF; DNA: TGTGCCAGCTCACCACAGAGCCCGGACACCGGGGAGCTGTTTTTT
D: .; J: TRBJ2-5; size: .; V: TRBV2; CDR3: CASGTLYQETQYF; DNA: TGTGCCAGCGGGACACTGTACCAAGAGACCCAGTACTTC